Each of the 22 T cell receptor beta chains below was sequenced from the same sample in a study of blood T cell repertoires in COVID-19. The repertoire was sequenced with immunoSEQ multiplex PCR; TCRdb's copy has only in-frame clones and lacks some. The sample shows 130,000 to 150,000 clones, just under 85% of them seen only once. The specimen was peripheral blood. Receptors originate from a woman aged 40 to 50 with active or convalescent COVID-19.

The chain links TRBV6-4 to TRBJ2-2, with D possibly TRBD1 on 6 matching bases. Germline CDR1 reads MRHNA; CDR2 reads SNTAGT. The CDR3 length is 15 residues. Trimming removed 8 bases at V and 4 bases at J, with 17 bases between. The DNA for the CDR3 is TGTGCCAGCGGACGAACTTCAGGGGCCACCGGGGAGCTGTTTTTT. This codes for CASGRTSGATGELFF.

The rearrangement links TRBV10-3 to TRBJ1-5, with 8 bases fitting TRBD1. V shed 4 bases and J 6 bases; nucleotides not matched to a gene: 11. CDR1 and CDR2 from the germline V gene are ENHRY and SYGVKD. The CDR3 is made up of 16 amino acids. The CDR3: CAISAGTGGISQPQHF. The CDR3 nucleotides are TGTGCCATCAGTGCGGGGACAGGCGGAATCTCTCAGCCCCAGCATTTT.

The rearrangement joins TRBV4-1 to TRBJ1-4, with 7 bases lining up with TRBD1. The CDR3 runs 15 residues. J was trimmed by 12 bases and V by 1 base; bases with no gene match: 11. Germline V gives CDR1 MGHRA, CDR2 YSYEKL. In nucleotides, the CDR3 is TGCGCCAGCAGCCAAGTTATGGGGACAGCATCTGAACTGTTTTTT. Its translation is CASSQVMGTASELFF.

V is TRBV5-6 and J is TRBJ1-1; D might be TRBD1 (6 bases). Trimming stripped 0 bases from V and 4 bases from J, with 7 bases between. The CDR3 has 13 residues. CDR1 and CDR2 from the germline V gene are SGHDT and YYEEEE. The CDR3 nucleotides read TGTGCCAGCAGCTTGGAAGGGGGCACTGAAGCTTTCTTT. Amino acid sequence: CASSLEGGTEAFF.

DNA of the CDR3: TGCAGTGCTAGTCGGCAGGCCTTCACAGATACGCAGTATTTT. It codes for CSASRQAFTDTQYF. V gene TRBV20-1 combines with J gene TRBJ2-3; unclear D gene. Germline V lookup: CDR1 DFQATT, CDR2 SNEGSKA (reference sequence). V was cut by 3 bases and J by 2 bases, with 12 bases left in between. CDR3 length: 14 residues.

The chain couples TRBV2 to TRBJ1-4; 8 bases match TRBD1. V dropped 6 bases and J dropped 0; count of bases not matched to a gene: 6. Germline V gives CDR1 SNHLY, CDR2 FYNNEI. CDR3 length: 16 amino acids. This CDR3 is CASSRQGTATNEKLFF. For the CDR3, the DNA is TGTGCCAGCAGCCGACAGGGGACAGCAACTAATGAAAAACTGTTTTTT.

The CDR3 reads CASSLRQGPYEQYF. The CDR3 nucleotides are TGTGCCAGCAGCTTGCGACAGGGACCCTACGAGCAGTACTTC. V and J are TRBV5-6 and TRBJ2-7, with 7 bases that match TRBD1. The CDR3 has 14 amino acids. CDR1 and CDR2 from the germline V gene are SGHDT and YYEEEE. Trimming took 1 base from V and 2 from J; bases not matched to a gene: 3.

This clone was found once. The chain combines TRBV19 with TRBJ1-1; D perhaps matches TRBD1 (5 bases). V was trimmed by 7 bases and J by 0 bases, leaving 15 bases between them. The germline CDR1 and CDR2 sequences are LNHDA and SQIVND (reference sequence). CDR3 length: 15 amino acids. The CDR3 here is CASKGFDSMNTEAFF. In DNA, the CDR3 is TGTGCCAGTAAGGGCTTCGACAGCATGAACACTGAAGCTTTCTTT.

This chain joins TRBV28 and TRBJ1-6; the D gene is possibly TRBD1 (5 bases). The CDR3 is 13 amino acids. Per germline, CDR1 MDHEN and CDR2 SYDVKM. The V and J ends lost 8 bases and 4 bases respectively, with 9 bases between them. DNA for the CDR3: TGTGCCAGCGACAGTCAATATAATTCACCCCTCCACTTT. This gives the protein CASDSQYNSPLHF.

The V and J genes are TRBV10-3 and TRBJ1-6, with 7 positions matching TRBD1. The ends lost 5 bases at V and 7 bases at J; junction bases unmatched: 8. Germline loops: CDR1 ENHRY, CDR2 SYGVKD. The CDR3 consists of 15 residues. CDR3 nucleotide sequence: TGTGCCATCAGTAGACAGGGCTTATTGAATTCACCCCTCCACTTT. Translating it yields CAISRQGLLNSPLHF.

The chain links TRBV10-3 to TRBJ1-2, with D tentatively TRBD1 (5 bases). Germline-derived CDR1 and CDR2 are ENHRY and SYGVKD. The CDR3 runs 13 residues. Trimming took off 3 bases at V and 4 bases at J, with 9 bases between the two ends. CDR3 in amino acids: CAISDEQVYGYTF. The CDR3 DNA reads TGTGCCATCAGTGATGAACAGGTCTATGGCTACACCTTC.

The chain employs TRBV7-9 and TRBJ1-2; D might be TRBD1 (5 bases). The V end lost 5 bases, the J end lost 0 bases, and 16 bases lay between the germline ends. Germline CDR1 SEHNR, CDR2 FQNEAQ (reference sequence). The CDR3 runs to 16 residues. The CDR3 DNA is TGTGCCAGCAGCCTTCCCCCTTCGACAGCTAACTATGGCTACACCTTC. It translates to CASSLPPSTANYGYTF.

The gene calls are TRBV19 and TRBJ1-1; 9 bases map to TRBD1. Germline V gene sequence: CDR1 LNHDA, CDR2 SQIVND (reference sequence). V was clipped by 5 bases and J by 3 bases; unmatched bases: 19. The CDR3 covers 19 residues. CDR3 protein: CASSVQTGGTPRKDTEAFF. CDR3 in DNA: TGTGCCAGTAGTGTACAAACAGGGGGCACCCCGAGGAAAGACACTGAAGCTTTCTTT.

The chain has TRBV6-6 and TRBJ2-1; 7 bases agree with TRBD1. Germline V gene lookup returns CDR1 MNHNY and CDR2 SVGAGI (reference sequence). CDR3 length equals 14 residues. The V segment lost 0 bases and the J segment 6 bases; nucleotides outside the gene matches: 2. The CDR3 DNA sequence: TGTGCCAGCAGTTACTCGTCAGGGGGCAATGAGCAGTTCTTC. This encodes CASSYSSGGNEQFF.

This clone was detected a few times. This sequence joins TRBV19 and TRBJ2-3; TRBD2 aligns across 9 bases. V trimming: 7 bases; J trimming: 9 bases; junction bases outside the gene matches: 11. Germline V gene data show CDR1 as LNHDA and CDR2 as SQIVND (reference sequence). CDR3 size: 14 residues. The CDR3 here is CASTFSGSLDTQYF. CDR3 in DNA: TGTGCCAGTACCTTTAGCGGGAGTTTGGACACGCAGTATTTT.

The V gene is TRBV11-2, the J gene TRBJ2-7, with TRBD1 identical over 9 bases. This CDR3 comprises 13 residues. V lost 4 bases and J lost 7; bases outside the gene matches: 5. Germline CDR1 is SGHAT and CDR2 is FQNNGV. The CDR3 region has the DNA TGTGCCAGCAGCTGGACAGGGGTTAGGGAGCAGTACTTC. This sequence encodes CASSWTGVREQYF.

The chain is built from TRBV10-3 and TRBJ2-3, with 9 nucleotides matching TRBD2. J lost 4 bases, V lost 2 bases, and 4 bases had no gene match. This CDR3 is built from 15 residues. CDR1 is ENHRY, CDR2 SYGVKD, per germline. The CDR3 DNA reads TGTGCCATCAGTGAGAGCGGGAGGCAAGCAGATACGCAGTATTTT. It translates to CAISESGRQADTQYF.

In DNA, the CDR3 is TGTGCCAGCAGACCGGGACTATTTTCCACCAATGAGCAGTTCTTC. Its protein product is CASRPGLFSTNEQFF. This chain links TRBV4-2 with TRBJ2-1; 7 nucleotides line up with TRBD2. Germline loops: CDR1 LGHNA, CDR2 YNFKEQ. The CDR3 consists of 15 residues. V gave up 6 bases and J gave up 6 bases; unmatched junction bases: 11.

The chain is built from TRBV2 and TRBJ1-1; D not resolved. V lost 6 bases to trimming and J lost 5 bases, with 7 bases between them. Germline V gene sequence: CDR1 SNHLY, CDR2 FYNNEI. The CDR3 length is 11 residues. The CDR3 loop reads CASSERTEAFF. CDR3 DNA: TGTGCCAGCAGCGAGCGGACTGAAGCTTTCTTT.

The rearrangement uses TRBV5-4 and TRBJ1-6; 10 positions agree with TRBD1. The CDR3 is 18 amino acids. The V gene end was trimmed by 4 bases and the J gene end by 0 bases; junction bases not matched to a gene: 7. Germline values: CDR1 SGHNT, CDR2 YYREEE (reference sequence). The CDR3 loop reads CASSPGTGASSYNSPLHF. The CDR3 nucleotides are TGTGCCAGCAGCCCCGGGACAGGGGCAAGCTCCTATAATTCACCCCTCCACTTT.

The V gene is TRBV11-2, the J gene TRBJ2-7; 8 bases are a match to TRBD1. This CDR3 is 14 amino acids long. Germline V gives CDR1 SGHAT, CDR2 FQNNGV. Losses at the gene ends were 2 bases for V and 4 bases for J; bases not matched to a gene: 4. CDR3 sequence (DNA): TGTGCCAGCAGCTTACGGGACAGGTTTTACGAGCAGTACTTC. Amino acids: CASSLRDRFYEQYF.

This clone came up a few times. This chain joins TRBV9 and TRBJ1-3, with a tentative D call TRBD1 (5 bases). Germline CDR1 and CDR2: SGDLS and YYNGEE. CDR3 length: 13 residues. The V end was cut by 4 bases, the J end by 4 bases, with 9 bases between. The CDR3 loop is CASSTRQGNTIYF. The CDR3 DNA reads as TGTGCCAGCAGCACGCGACAGGGAAACACCATATATTTT.